The 13 T cell receptor beta chains below were found in one sample sequenced in a study of blood T cell repertoires in COVID-19. Profiled with immunoSEQ multiplex PCR; TCRdb holds only in-frame clones, not every one. The repertoire holds fewer than 90,000 clones, with over 70% as singletons. Sequencing was done on a sample of peripheral blood. These receptors all come from a woman aged 45-60 years with acute or convalescent COVID-19.

The chain is built from TRBV4-1 and TRBJ1-1; D ambiguous. V lost 2 bases to trimming and J lost 2 bases, with 15 bases between them. This CDR3 contains 16 residues. Germline V CDR1 and CDR2: MGHRA, YSYEKL. CDR3 region: CASSQRDKGVNTEAFF. CDR3 in DNA: TGCGCCAGCAGCCAAAGGGATAAGGGAGTCAACACTGAAGCTTTCTTT.

The chain joins TRBV3-1 (or the pseudogene TRBV3-2) to TRBJ2-7; 11 nucleotides line up with TRBD1. CDR1 is LGHDT, CDR2 YNNKEL, per germline (reference sequence). V shed 4 bases and J 3 bases; nucleotides not matched to a gene: 5. The CDR3 sequence is 15 residues long. The CDR3 here is CASSLPGTGGYEQYF. The CDR3 DNA is TGTGCCAGCAGCCTCCCCGGGACAGGGGGCTACGAGCAGTACTTC.

CDR3 region: CASSSPPGGGGDIQYF. The CDR3 region has the DNA TGTGCCAGCAGCTCACCCCCCGGAGGAGGGGGGGACATTCAGTACTTC. The chain combines TRBV11-3 with TRBJ2-4, with a weak D call TRBD2 (7 bases). The CDR3 runs to 16 residues. Between the trimmed V and J ends, which lost 4 bases and 8 bases, there was a span of 21 bases. Germline-derived CDR1 and CDR2 are SGHNT and YENEEA.

The rearrangement uses TRBV6-5 and TRBJ1-1; no clear D gene. V lost 3 bases and J 0 bases, leaving 5 bases between the germline ends. Germline V gene data show CDR1 as MNHEY and CDR2 as SVGAGI. The CDR3 is made up of 13 amino acids. The CDR3 DNA follows: TGTGCCAGCAGTTATTATCTGAACACTGAAGCTTTCTTT. Encoded protein: CASSYYLNTEAFF.

The rearrangement uses TRBV4-3 and TRBJ2-2, with a weak D call TRBD2 (6 bases). Germline CDR1 is LGHNA and CDR2 is YSLEER. CDR3 length: 18 amino acids. Trimming took 0 bases from V and 4 from J, leaving 18 bases between them. DNA for the CDR3: TGCGCCAGCAGCCAAGATCTACGGGATAGCGGATTCACCGGGGAGCTGTTTTTT. This translates into CASSQDLRDSGFTGELFF.

V is TRBV7-2 and J is TRBJ1-2; TRBD1 might be the D (5 bases). This CDR3 has 13 amino acids. Between the trimmed V and J ends, which lost 10 bases and 2 bases, there was a span of 14 bases. Germline-derived CDR1 and CDR2 are SGHTA and FQGNSA. CDR3 sequence: CAKTGGDNYGYTF. DNA for the CDR3: TGTGCCAAAACGGGGGGGGACAACTATGGCTACACCTTC.

The chain uses TRBV5-1 and TRBJ1-5; 9 bases are shared with TRBD1. Germline V lookup: CDR1 SGHRS, CDR2 YFSETQ. After removal of 3 bases from V and 5 bases from J, the junction contained 6 bases not matched to a gene. The CDR3 is made up of 15 amino acids. The CDR3, as DNA: TGCGCCAGCAGCTCGGGACAGGGCAGGGATCAGCCCCAGCATTTT. Protein product: CASSSGQGRDQPQHF.

There are a few counts of this clone. CDR3 nucleotide sequence: TGTGCCAGCAGCCCCCACCCCGGGACTAGCGGGGTCAACACCGGGGAGCTGTTTTTT. Translating gives CASSPHPGTSGVNTGELFF. This chain connects TRBV7-6 to TRBJ2-2; 13 nucleotides match TRBD2. Trimming at V came to 5 bases and at J to 2 bases, leaving 11 bases not matched to a gene. The CDR3 length is 19 residues. Germline CDR1 SGHVS, CDR2 FNYEAQ.

This chain links TRBV28 with TRBJ1-3; no clear D. Trimming removed 4 bases at V and 3 bases at J, with 13 bases between. The germline V gene has CDR1 MDHEN and CDR2 SYDVKM. CDR3 length: 15 residues. The CDR3 here is CASSYSSPGGNTIYF. The CDR3 nucleotides read TGTGCCAGCAGTTACTCAAGCCCCGGTGGAAACACCATATATTTT. The full variable domain, its missing parts supplied by reference TRBV28 and TRBJ1-3, is DVKVTQSSRYLVKRTGEKVFLECVQDMDHENMFWYRQDPGLGLRLIYFSYDVKMKEKGDIPEGYSVSREKKERFSLILESASTNQTSMYLCASSYSSPGGNTIYFGEGSWLTVV.

J is TRBJ1-1 and V is TRBV6-5, with a possible D match to TRBD1 (6 bases). The CDR3 runs to 10 residues. The V end lost 6 bases, the J end lost 10 bases, and 9 bases lay between the germline ends. Germline CDR1 is MNHEY and CDR2 is SVGAGI. Here the CDR3 DNA reads TGTGCCAGCAGGGACAGAGGAGCTTTCTTT. This sequence encodes CASRDRGAFF.

As regards this clone: Different DNA sequences within this sample yield the same CDR3. The V gene is TRBV5-1, the J gene TRBJ1-4; a weak D match, TRBD1 (5 bases). V shed 0 bases and J shed 4 bases, with 10 bases lying between them. The CDR3 is made up of 15 amino acids. The germline V gene encodes CDR1 SGHRS and CDR2 YFSETQ. CDR3 bases: TGCGCCAGCAGCTTGGGTGGCAGGGATAATGAAAAACTGTTTTTT. This gives the protein CASSLGGRDNEKLFF.

The chain joins TRBV29-1 to TRBJ1-1; D is unclear. The ends were cut back, 6 bases at V and 4 bases at J, with 6 bases in the middle. This CDR3 region has 10 residues. The germline V gene has CDR1 SQVTM and CDR2 ANQGSEA. The CDR3 reads CSVSGTEAFF. CDR3 nucleotide sequence: TGCAGCGTATCGGGCACTGAAGCTTTCTTT.

This clone showed up just once. The gene calls are TRBV2 and TRBJ2-7, with D hard to call. The CDR3 contains 12 residues. The V end lost 0 bases, the J end lost 7 bases, and 7 bases lay between the germline ends. CDR1 is SNHLY, CDR2 FYNNEI, per germline. The CDR3 nucleotides read TGTGCCAGCAGTGAAGCGTCTGTGGAGCAGTACTTC. Its translation: CASSEASVEQYF.